Listed here are 22 T cell receptor beta chains from one sample, sequenced in a study of T cells expressing NK-cell markers. For each CDR3 protein, TCRdb gives one entry from its re-call of the 5' RACE reads, without DNA. Seen in this sample are 500,000 to 600,000 distinct CDR3 sequences; the ten most common clones hold approximately 3.6%. The sample was blood T cells: a sorted CD56 or NKG2C T cell subset, CD4+ or CD8+ T cells, or bulk PBMC T cells (not recorded which). All receptors derive from a man aged 18-30 years in good health.

The CDR3 protein is CASSQDIGGRTTETQYF. The J gene is TRBJ2-5, the V gene TRBV14; TCRdb's D call of TRBD1 is untestable without DNA. This CDR3 spans 17 amino acids. The germline gives CDR1 SGHDN, CDR2 FVKESK.

V and J are TRBV27 and TRBJ2-4. The CDR3 covers 15 residues. The germline V gene has CDR1 MNHEY and CDR2 SMNVEV (reference sequence). CDR3: CASRPRELAKNIQYF.

The V and J genes are TRBV7-2 and TRBJ1-1; without DNA, the TCRdb call of TRBD1 cannot be checked. Germline CDR1 reads SGHTA; CDR2 reads FQGNSA. The CDR3 runs 15 residues. The CDR3 protein is CASSLADGTRTEAFF.

The rearrangement uses TRBV20-1 and TRBJ2-7; the D call from TCRdb, TRBD1, cannot be confirmed without DNA. Per the germline V gene, CDR1 is DFQATT and CDR2 is SNEGSKA (reference sequence). CDR3 length: 16 amino acids. CDR3 protein: CSASGARDRPSYEQYF.

The J gene is TRBJ1-6, the V gene TRBV11-1. Germline V gene sequence: CDR1 SGHAT, CDR2 FQDESV (reference sequence). The CDR3 extends over 16 amino acids. This chain's CDR3 is CASSLRGPSANSPLHF.

The gene calls are TRBV29-1 and TRBJ2-1; TCRdb designates TRBD2, a call that cannot be tested without DNA. Germline CDR1 is SQVTM and CDR2 is ANQGSEA. CDR3 length equals 13 residues. CDR3 in amino acids: CSVEGLGAGEQFF.

The J gene is TRBJ1-3, the V gene TRBV12-3 or TRBV12-4; the D call of TRBD1 rests on TCRdb alone, since no DNA is present to check it. CDR3 length equals 16 residues. CDR3 region: CASSAGLRSSGNTIYF.

CDR3 sequence reads: CASSSTLGRFGRNQPQHF. V gene TRBV27 combines with J gene TRBJ1-5; TCRdb gives TRBD1 as the D gene, but with no DNA this cannot be confirmed. CDR1 and CDR2 (germline): MNHEY, SMNVEV (reference sequence). This CDR3 is built from 18 residues.

This chain uses TRBV20-1 with TRBJ2-1; checking the TCRdb D call of TRBD1 is not possible without DNA. CDR3 size: 17 residues. Per the germline V gene, CDR1 is DFQATT and CDR2 is SNEGSKA (reference sequence). This chain's CDR3 is CSATSGQGRPSYNEQFF.

J is TRBJ2-1 and V is TRBV12-3 or TRBV12-4; absent DNA, TCRdb's TRBD1 call cannot be checked. This CDR3 contains 16 residues. The CDR3 spells CASSASTGTDYNEQFF.

V is TRBV20-1 and J is TRBJ1-5; TCRdb's assignment of TRBD1 cannot be checked, as there is no DNA. The CDR3 runs to 14 residues. Germline CDR1 is DFQATT and CDR2 is SNEGSKA (reference sequence). The chain's CDR3 is CSARAGQVNQPQHF.

The chain is built from TRBV4-2 and TRBJ2-4; TCRdb reports TRBD2, a call that lacks DNA to check it against. Germline lookup yields CDR1 LGHNA and CDR2 YNFKEQ. This CDR3 region has 19 residues. The chain's CDR3 is CASSPAGPEAGEGKNIQYF.

The chain is built from TRBV10-3 and TRBJ2-7. CDR1 is ENHRY and CDR2 is SYGVKD in the germline V gene. The CDR3 consists of 12 residues. The CDR3 is CAIRDGAYEQYF.

The chain employs TRBV29-1 and TRBJ2-3. This CDR3 is built from 12 residues. Per germline, CDR1 SQVTM and CDR2 ANQGSEA. The CDR3 is CSVERGQHTQYF.

The V call is TRBV7-8, the J call TRBJ2-5; TCRdb names TRBD1, which stays unverified in the absence of DNA. Germline V lookup: CDR1 SGHVS, CDR2 FQNEAQ. The CDR3 spans 15 residues. CDR3 sequence reads: CASSLGLRGEETQYF.

The J gene is TRBJ2-1, the V gene TRBV5-5. From germline, CDR1 is SGHKS and CDR2 YYEKEE (reference sequence). This CDR3 is 14 amino acids long. The CDR3 spells CASSLEGWDNEQFF.

The chain is built from TRBV7-9 and TRBJ1-2; TCRdb's D call, TRBD1, is unchecked because there is no DNA. Germline V gives CDR1 SEHNR, CDR2 FQNEAQ (reference sequence). The CDR3 runs to 15 residues. CDR3 sequence reads: CASSSSREKPYGYTF.

This chain joins TRBV11-2 and TRBJ2-3; TCRdb selects TRBD2, and the lack of DNA leaves this call unchecked. The CDR3 length is 16 residues. Germline loops: CDR1 SGHAT, CDR2 FQNNGV. This chain's CDR3 is CASSLPGLAGPDTQYF.

This chain's CDR3 is CASSLRERAEAFF. The chain couples TRBV3-1 to TRBJ1-1. The germline V gene encodes CDR1 LGHDT and CDR2 YNNKEL (reference sequence). The CDR3 is made up of 13 amino acids.

The chain recombines TRBV28 with TRBJ2-5; TCRdb picks TRBD1, but there is no DNA to check that call. The CDR3 has 15 residues. The germline V gene encodes CDR1 MDHEN and CDR2 SYDVKM. CDR3 protein: CASSVPGGAAETQYF.

V is TRBV6-5 and J is TRBJ2-7; there is no DNA to check the TCRdb D call of TRBD2. From germline, CDR1 is MNHEY and CDR2 SVGAGI. There are 17 residues in the CDR3. The CDR3 reads CASSSPRGKEGPDEQYF.

The rearrangement joins TRBV20-1 to TRBJ2-3; TCRdb lists TRBD1, though no DNA is available to test this call. The CDR3 consists of 13 residues. Germline-derived CDR1 and CDR2 are DFQATT and SNEGSKA (reference sequence). The CDR3 is CSATPRGEATQYF.